These 10 T cell receptor beta chains originate from one sample sequenced in a study of blood T cell repertoires in COVID-19. TCRdb's table, derived via immunoSEQ multiplex PCR, lists solely in-frame clones and lacks some. The table shows about 89,000 clones, with more than 70% occurring only once. Sequenced input: peripheral blood. The receptors stem from a woman aged 80 or over with acute or convalescent COVID-19.

The CDR3 nucleotides are TGTGCCAGCAGCCGTTCCGGGACAGGGACCACCTACGAGCAGTACTTC. Translating it yields CASSRSGTGTTYEQYF. The chain combines TRBV7-2 with TRBJ2-7; 9 bases align to TRBD1. The CDR3 covers 16 residues. J gave up 2 bases and V 5 bases, and 10 bases lay outside the gene matches. Looked up from germline, CDR1 is SGHTA and CDR2 is FQGNSA.

The chain carries TRBV5-4 and TRBJ1-1; the D is unclear. CDR1 and CDR2 (germline): SGHNT, YYREEE (reference sequence). Trimming cost V 2 bases and J 6 bases, with 14 bases left between them. This CDR3 spans 14 amino acids. The CDR3 sequence is CASSLDILAPEAFF. CDR3 sequence (DNA): TGTGCCAGCAGCTTAGACATCCTGGCGCCTGAAGCTTTCTTT.

This chain uses TRBV5-5 with TRBJ1-2; a possible D gene is TRBD1 (6 bases). In germline, CDR1 is SGHKS, CDR2 YYEKEE (reference sequence). The CDR3 length is 13 residues. V dropped 3 bases and J dropped 7 bases, with 13 bases sitting between them. CDR3 residues: CASSYTGPLGYTF. The CDR3, as DNA: TGTGCCAGCAGCTACACAGGGCCTCTTGGCTACACCTTC.

This clone turned up a few times. This chain joins TRBV27 and TRBJ2-7; D gene ambiguous. The germline CDR1 and CDR2 sequences are MNHEY and SMNVEV (reference sequence). CDR3 length: 15 amino acids. Trimming took 0 bases from V and 1 from J, leaving 10 bases between them. Here the CDR3 DNA reads TGTGCCAGCAGTTTATCCAGGCTTAGATCCTACGAGCAGTACTTC. This sequence encodes CASSLSRLRSYEQYF.

The chain links TRBV5-1 to TRBJ2-5, with TRBD2 matching 9 bases. The CDR3 runs 15 residues. V shed 1 base and J 3 bases; nucleotides not matched to a gene: 4. Germline V gene data show CDR1 as SGHRS and CDR2 as YFSETQ. The CDR3 reads CASSLRRGGEETQYF. The CDR3 region has the DNA TGCGCCAGCAGCTTGCGGCGGGGGGGCGAAGAGACCCAGTACTTC.

This sequence joins TRBV6-1 and TRBJ2-5; 10 positions match TRBD1. Germline V gives CDR1 MNHNS, CDR2 SASEGT. CDR3 length equals 14 residues. V dropped 4 bases and J dropped 5; count of bases not matched to a gene: 4. The CDR3, as DNA: TGTGCCAGCAGTGTGACAGGGGGCCGGGAGACCCAGTACTTC. Encoded protein: CASSVTGGRETQYF.

The table lists this clone with a count of one. This chain connects TRBV21-1 to TRBJ1-2; TRBD1 is taken as the D call from the table, unchecked against the DNA. TRBV21-1 represents a pseudogene. The CDR3 is 11 residues long. Here the CDR3 DNA reads TGTGCCAGCAGCCTGCACGACAGGGGCACCTTC. Amino acid sequence: CASSLHDRGTF.

The chain couples TRBV10-3 to TRBJ1-5; D is ambiguous. This CDR3 is 14 amino acids long. Germline loops: CDR1 ENHRY, CDR2 SYGVKD. Trimming removed 5 bases from V and 0 bases from J, with 8 bases in between. The CDR3 region is CAISRDNSNQPQHF. The CDR3 nucleotides read TGTGCCATCAGTCGGGATAATAGCAATCAGCCCCAGCATTTT.

The chain is built from TRBV6-5 and TRBJ1-2; 7 bases align to TRBD1. The ends lost 6 bases at V and 6 bases at J; junction bases unmatched: 7. In germline, CDR1 is MNHEY, CDR2 SVGAGI. The CDR3 is made up of 13 amino acids. The CDR3 DNA is TGTGCCAGCAGGACAGGGTTTAGGGATGGCTACACCTTC. This encodes CASRTGFRDGYTF.

This clone was observed at least ten times. DNA for the CDR3: TGTGCCAGCAGCCCGCGCTATGGCTACACCTTC. This encodes CASSPRYGYTF. The genes are TRBV6-6 and TRBJ1-2, with D unclear. The germline V gene encodes CDR1 MNHNY and CDR2 SVGAGI (reference sequence). The CDR3 consists of 11 residues. V lost 6 bases, J lost 4 bases, and 6 bases lay in between.